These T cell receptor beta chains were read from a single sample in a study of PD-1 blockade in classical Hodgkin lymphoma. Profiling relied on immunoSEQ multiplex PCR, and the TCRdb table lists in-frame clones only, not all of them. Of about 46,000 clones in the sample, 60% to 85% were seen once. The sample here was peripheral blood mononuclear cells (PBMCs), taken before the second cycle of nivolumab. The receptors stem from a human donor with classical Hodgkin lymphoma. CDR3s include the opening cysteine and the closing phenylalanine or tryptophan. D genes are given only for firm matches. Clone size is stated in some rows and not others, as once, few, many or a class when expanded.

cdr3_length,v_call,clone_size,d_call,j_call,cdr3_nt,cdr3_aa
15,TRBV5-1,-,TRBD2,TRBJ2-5,TGCGCCAGCAGCTTGGGACTAGCGGGGGCGGAGACCCAGTACTTC,CASSLGLAGAETQYF
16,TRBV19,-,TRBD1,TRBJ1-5,TGTGCCAGTAGTATCCCCGGACAGGGGGCGAGACAGCCCCAGCATTTT,CASSIPGQGARQPQHF
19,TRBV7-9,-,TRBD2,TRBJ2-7,TGTGCCAGCAGCTTCGAGCGGACTAGCGGGGGGGCGTTAGTCTACGAGCAGTACTTC,CASSFERTSGGALVYEQYF
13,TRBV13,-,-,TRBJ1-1,TGTGCCAGCAGACTAACAGGGATAACTGAAGCTTTCTTT,CASRLTGITEAFF
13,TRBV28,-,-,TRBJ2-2,TGTGCCAGCCGGGACTCCTACACCGGGGAGCTGTTTTTT,CASRDSYTGELFF
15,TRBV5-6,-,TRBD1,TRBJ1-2,TGTGCCAGCAGCCCTACTCCGGGACAGCGGGGAGGCTACACCTTC,CASSPTPGQRGGYTF
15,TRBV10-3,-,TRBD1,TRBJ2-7,TGTGCCATCAGGGGGGGACAGGGTGTTTCCTACGAGCAGTACTTC,CAIRGGQGVSYEQYF
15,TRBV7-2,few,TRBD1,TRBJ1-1,TGTGCCAGCAGCATCCAGACAGGGGGTGCGACTGAAGCTTTCTTT,CASSIQTGGATEAFF
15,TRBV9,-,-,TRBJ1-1,TGTGCCAGCAGCGTAGGAGGGGGGAGTAACACTGAAGCTTTCTTT,CASSVGGGSNTEAFF
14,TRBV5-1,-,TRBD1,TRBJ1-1,TGCGCCAGCAGCCTAGGACAGGGGGGGACTGAAGCTTTCTTT,CASSLGQGGTEAFF
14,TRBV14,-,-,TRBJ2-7,TGTGCCAGCAGTCAACCGGGACTCCACTACGAGCAGTACTTC,CASSQPGLHYEQYF
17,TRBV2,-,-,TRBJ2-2,TGTGCCAGCAGTGAAGGGGCAGGGGCTGGAAGCACCGGGGAGCTGTTTTTT,CASSEGAGAGSTGELFF
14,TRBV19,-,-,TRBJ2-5,TGTGCCAGTAGTACGCTAGAGGTAGGAGAGACCCAGTACTTC,CASSTLEVGETQYF
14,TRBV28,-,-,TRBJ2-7,TGTGCCAGCAGTTTAGAGGGGAGAGGCTACGAGCAGTACTTC,CASSLEGRGYEQYF
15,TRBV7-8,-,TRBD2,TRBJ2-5,TGTGCCAGCAGCTTTCTAGCGGGAGGGTGGGAGACCCAGTACTTC,CASSFLAGGWETQYF
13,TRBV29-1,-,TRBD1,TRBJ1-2,TGCAGCGTTTCGACAGGGGGCGGCTATGGCTACACCTTC,CSVSTGGGYGYTF
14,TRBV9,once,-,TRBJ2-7,TGTGCCAGCAGTGACAGACCCTTTTCCTACGAGCAGTACTTC,CASSDRPFSYEQYF
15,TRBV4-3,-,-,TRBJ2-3,TGCGCCAGCAGCCATCTTGCGGGCAGCACAGATACGCAGTATTTT,CASSHLAGSTDTQYF
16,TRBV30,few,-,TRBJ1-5,TGTGCCTGGGATAACAGTGGGGGCTCGGGCAATCAGCCCCAGCATTTT,CAWDNSGGSGNQPQHF
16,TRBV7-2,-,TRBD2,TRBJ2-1,TGTGCCAGCAGCTTAGATTGGCGGGGGTGGTACAATGAGCAGTTCTTC,CASSLDWRGWYNEQFF
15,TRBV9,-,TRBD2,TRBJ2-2,TGTGCCAGCAGCACCGGACTAGAACCCACCGGGGAGCTGTTTTTT,CASSTGLEPTGELFF
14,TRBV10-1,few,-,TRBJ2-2,TGCGCCAGCAGTGAGCGGAGGGATCCCGGGGAGCTGTTTTTT,CASSERRDPGELFF
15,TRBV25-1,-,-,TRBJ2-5,TGTGCCAGCAGTCCCCCGGGGACGGGCTCAGAGACCCAGTACTTC,CASSPPGTGSETQYF
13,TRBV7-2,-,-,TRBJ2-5,TGTGCCAGCAGCTTTAGCGGCCAAGAGACCCAGTACTTC,CASSFSGQETQYF
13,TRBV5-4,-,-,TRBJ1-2,TGTGCCAGCAGCCTGCAGGACACCTATGGCTACACCTTC,CASSLQDTYGYTF
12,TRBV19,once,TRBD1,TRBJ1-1,TGTGCCAGTAGAACAGGGGGCACTGAAGCTTTCTTT,CASRTGGTEAFF
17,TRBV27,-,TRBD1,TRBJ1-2,TGTGCCAGCAGTGCCTCTGGGACAGGGGCTACCAACTATGGCTACACCTTC,CASSASGTGATNYGYTF
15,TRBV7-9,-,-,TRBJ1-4,TGTGCCAGCAGCTTACTAGGGAGTACTAATGAAAAACTGTTTTTT,CASSLLGSTNEKLFF
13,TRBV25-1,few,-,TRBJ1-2,TGTGCCAGCAGCCGCGACAGCCAGGGTGGCTACACCTTC,CASSRDSQGGYTF
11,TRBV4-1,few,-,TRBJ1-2,TGCGCCAGCAGCCGTTTGGGGGCCTACACCTTC,CASSRLGAYTF
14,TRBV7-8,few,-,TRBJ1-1,TGTGCCAGCAGCCTTACGACAGTGAACACTGAAGCTTTCTTT,CASSLTTVNTEAFF
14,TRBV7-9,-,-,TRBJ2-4,TGTGCCAGCAGCTTATCAGGTAGCAAAAACATTCAGTACTTC,CASSLSGSKNIQYF
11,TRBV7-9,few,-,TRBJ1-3,TGTGCCAGCAGCCCCCAAAACACCATATATTTT,CASSPQNTIYF
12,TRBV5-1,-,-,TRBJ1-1,TGCGCCAGCAGCTTCGATGGCACTGAAGCTTTCTTT,CASSFDGTEAFF
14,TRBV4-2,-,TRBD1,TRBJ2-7,TGTGCCAGCAGCCAAAGGGACAGGGCCCTCGAGCAGTACTTC,CASSQRDRALEQYF
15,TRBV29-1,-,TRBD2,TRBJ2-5,TGCAGCGTCCCCGGGAGGGTAGCGAGGGAAGAGACCCAGTACTTC,CSVPGRVAREETQYF
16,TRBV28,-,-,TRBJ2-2,TGTGCCAGCAGTTCCCCTCGCAGCCACACTCCCGGGGAGCTGTTTTTT,CASSSPRSHTPGELFF
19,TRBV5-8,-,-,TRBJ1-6,TGTGCCAGCAGCTTTGATGACGGCTCGGCCCAAAAATATAATTCACCCCTCCACTTT,CASSFDDGSAQKYNSPLHF
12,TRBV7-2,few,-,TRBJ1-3,TGTGCCAGCAGCTTTTATCCGAACACCATATATTTT,CASSFYPNTIYF
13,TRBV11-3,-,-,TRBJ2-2,TGTGCCAGCAGCTTCCCCCGGACCGGGGAGCTGTTTTTT,CASSFPRTGELFF
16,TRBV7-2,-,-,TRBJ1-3,TGTGCCAGCAGCTCAGACAGGATTAGCTCTGGAAACACCATATATTTT,CASSSDRISSGNTIYF
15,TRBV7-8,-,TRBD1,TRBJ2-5,TGTGCCAGCAGCCCCCCGACAGGGTACAGGGAGACCCAGTACTTC,CASSPPTGYRETQYF
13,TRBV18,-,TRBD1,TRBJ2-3,TGTGCCAGTAAACGACAGGGGGCAGATACGCAGTATTTT,CASKRQGADTQYF
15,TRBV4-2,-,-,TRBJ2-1,TGTGCCAGCAGCCAAGAGCACGGCTCCTACAATGAGCAGTTCTTC,CASSQEHGSYNEQFF
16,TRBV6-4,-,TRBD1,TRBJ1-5,TGTGCCAGCACCGAATCACAGGGGTGGGGCAATCAGCCCCAGCATTTT,CASTESQGWGNQPQHF